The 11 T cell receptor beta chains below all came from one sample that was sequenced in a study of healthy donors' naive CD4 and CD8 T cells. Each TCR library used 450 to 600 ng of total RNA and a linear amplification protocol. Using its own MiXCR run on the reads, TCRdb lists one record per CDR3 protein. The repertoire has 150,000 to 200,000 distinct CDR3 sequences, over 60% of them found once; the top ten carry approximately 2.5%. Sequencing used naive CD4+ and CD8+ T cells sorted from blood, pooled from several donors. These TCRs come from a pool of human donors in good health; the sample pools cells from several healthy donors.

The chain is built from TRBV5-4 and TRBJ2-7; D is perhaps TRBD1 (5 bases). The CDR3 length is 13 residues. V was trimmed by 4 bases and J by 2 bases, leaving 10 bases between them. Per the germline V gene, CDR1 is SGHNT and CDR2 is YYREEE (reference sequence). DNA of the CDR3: TGTGCCAGCAGCCCAGGGATCCCCTACGAGCAGTACGTC. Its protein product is CASSPGIPYEQYV.

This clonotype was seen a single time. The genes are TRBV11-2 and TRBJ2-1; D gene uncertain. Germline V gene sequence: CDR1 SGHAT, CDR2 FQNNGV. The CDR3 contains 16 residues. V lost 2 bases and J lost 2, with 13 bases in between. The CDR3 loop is CASSLKGRSPYNEQFF. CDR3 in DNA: TGTGCCAGCAGCTTAAAAGGCCGCTCCCCCTACAATGAGCAGTTCTTC. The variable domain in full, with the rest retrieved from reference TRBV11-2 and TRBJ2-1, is EAGVAQSPRYKIIEKRQSVAFWCNPISGHATLYWYQQILGQGPKLLIQFQNNGVVDDSQLPKDRFSAERLKGVDSTLKIQPAKLEDSAVYLCASSLKGRSPYNEQFFGPGTRLTVL.

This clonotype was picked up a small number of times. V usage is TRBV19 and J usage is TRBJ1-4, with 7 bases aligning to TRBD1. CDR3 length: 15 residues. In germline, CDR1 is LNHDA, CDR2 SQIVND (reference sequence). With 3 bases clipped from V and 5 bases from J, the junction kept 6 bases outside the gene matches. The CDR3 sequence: CASSIGGGVNEKLFF. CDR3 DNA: TGTGCCAGTAGTATCGGAGGGGGCGTGAATGAAAAACTGTTTTTT.

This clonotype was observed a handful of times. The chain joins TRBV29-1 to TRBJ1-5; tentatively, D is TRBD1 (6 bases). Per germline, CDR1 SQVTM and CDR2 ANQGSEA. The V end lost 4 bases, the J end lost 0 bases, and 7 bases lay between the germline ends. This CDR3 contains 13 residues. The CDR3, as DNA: TGCAGCGTTGGACAGGATAGCAATCAGCCCCAGCATTTT. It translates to CSVGQDSNQPQHF.

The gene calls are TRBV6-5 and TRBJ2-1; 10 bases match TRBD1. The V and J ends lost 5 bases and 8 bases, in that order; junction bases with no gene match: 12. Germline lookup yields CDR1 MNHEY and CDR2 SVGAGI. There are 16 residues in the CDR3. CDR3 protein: CASSEYRDRGGDEQFF. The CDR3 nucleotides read TGTGCCAGCAGTGAATACCGGGACAGGGGAGGAGATGAGCAGTTCTTC.

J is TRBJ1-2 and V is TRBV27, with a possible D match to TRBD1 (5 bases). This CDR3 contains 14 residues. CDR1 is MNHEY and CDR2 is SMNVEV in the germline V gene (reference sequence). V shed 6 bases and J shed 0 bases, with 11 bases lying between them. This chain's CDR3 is CASRGEGTNYGYTF. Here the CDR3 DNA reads TGTGCCAGCAGGGGAGAGGGGACTAACTATGGCTACACCTTC.

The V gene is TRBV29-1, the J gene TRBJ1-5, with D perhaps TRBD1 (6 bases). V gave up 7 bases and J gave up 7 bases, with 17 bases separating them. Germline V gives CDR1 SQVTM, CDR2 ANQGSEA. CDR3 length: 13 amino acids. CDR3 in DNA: TGCAGCGCCGCGGCAGGGGAGAGACAGCCCCAGCATTTT. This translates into CSAAAGERQPQHF.

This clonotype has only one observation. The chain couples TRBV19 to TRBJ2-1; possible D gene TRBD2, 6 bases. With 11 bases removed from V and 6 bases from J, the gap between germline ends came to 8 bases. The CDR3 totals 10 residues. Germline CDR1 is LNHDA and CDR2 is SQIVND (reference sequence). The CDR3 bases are TGTGCCGTGGAGGGCAATGAGCAGTTCTTC. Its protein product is CAVEGNEQFF.

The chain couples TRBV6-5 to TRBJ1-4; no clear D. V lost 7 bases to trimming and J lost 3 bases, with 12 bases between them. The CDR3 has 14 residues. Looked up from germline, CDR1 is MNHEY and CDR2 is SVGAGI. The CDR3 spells CASKGAGANEKLFF. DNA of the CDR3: TGTGCCAGCAAGGGTGCGGGAGCTAATGAAAAACTGTTTTTT.

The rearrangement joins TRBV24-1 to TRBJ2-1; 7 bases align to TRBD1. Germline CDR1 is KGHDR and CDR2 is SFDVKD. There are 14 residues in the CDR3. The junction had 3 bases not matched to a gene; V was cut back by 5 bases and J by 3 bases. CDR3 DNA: TGTGCCACCAGTGGTCAGGGGGTCTACAATGAGCAGTTCTTC. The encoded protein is CATSGQGVYNEQFF.

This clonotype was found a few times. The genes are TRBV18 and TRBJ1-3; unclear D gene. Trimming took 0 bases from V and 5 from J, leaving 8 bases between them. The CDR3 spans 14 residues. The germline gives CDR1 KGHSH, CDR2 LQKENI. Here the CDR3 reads CASSPPSQRNTIYF. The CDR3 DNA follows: TGTGCCAGCTCACCACCGAGCCAACGAAACACCATATATTTT.